This T cell receptor beta chain was sequenced for a study of blood T cell repertoires in COVID-19. About the study: Samples of COVID-19 (acute and convalescent) were obtained from the United States, Italy and Spain. PBMCs, B-cell-depleted T cells, or T cells were the source of the cDNA or gDNA that made up the material.

Germline-derived CDR1 and CDR2 are LNHDA and SQIVND (reference sequence). Germline trimming cut 4 bases from V and 3 bases from J; bases unmatched to any gene: 6. The CDR3 has 16 amino acids. Original analysis: Estimated nucleated cell counts came from reference gene primer amplification. Using immunoSEQ multiplex PCR, the repertoire was profiled, and TCRdb retains in-frame clones only, with some absent. The V and J calls and clone size are taken from that table; D and trimming were inferred from the DNA. The sample has fewer than 150,000 clones, more than 70% seen once. The gene calls are TRBV19 and TRBJ2-1, with 10 bases lining up with TRBD1. The sequencing sample was made of peripheral blood. This clonotype was obtained from a man in his fifties or sixties with active or convalescent COVID-19. CDR3 amino acids: CASSTPGQGVYNEQFF. CDR3 nucleotide sequence: TGTGCCAGTAGTACCCCCGGACAGGGGGTCTACAATGAGCAGTTCTTC.